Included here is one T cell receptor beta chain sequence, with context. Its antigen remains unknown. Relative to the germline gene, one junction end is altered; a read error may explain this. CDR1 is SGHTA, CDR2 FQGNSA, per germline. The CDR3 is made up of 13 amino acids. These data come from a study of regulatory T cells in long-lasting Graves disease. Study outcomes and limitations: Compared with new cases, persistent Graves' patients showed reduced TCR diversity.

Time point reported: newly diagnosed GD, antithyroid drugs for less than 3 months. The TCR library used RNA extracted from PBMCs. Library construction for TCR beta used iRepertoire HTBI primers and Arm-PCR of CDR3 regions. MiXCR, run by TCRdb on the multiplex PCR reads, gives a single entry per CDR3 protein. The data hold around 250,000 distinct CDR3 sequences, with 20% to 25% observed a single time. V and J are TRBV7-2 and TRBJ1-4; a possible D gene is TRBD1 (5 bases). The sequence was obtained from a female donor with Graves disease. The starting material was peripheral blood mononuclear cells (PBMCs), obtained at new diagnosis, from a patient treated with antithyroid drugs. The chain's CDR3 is CASSFSWFEGIVF. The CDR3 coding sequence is TGTGCCAGCAGCTTTTCTTGGTTCGAGGGGATTGTTTTT.